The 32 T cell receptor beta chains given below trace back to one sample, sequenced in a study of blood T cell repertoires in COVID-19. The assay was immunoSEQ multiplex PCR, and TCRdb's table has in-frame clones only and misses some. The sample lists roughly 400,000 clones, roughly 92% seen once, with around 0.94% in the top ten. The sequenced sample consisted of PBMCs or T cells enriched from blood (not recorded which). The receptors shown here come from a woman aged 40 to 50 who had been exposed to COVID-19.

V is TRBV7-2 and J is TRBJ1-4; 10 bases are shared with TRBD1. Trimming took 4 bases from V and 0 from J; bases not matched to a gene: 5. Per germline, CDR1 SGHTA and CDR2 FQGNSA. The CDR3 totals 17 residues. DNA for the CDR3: TGTGCCAGCAGCTCCCGGGACAGGGGTGCAACTAATGAAAAACTGTTTTTT. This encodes CASSSRDRGATNEKLFF.

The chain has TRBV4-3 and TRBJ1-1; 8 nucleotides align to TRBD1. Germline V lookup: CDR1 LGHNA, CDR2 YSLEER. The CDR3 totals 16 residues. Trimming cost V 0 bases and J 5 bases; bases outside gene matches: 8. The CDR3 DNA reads TGCGCCAGCAGCCAAGAGGGGGACAGGAGACGGACTGAAGCTTTCTTT. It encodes CASSQEGDRRRTEAFF.

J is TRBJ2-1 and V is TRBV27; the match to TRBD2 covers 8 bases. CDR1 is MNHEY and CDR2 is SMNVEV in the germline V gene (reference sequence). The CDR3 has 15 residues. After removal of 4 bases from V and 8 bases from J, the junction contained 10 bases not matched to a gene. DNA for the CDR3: TGTGCCAGCAGTTCCCCAGCTGGGACTAGTGATGAGCAGTTCTTC. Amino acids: CASSSPAGTSDEQFF.

CDR3 in DNA: TGTGCCAGCAGCTTAGTCCCAGCGGGGTCGGGGCAGTACTTC. Protein: CASSLVPAGSGQYF. The rearrangement uses TRBV7-9 and TRBJ2-7, with 7 positions matching TRBD2. CDR1 SEHNR and CDR2 FQNEAQ come from the germline V gene (reference sequence). This CDR3 has 14 amino acids. Germline trimming cut 1 base from V and 9 bases from J; bases unmatched to any gene: 9.

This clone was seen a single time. In nucleotides, the CDR3 is TGCGCCAGCAGAGGCCGGGACAGGGGGCAATGGGGTGAAGCTTTCTTT. It yields the protein CASRGRDRGQWGEAFF. This chain connects TRBV10-2 to TRBJ1-1; 12 bases agree with TRBD1. Germline V gives CDR1 WSHSY, CDR2 SAAADI. Trimming took 6 bases from V and 7 from J; bases not matched to a gene: 12. The CDR3 runs to 16 residues.

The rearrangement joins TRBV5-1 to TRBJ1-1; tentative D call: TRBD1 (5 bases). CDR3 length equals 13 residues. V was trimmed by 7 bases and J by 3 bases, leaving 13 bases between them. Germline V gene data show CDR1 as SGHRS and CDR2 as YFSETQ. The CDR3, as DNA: TGCGCCAGCGGCATTGACAGAGACACTGAAGCTTTCTTT. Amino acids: CASGIDRDTEAFF.

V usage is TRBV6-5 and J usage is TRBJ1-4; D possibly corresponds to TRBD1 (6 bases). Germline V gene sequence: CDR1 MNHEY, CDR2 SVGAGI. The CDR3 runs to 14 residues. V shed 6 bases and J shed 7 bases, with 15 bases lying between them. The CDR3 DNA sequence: TGTGCCAGCAGGTCAGGGGTAGTCGGTGAAAAACTGTTTTTT. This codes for CASRSGVVGEKLFF.

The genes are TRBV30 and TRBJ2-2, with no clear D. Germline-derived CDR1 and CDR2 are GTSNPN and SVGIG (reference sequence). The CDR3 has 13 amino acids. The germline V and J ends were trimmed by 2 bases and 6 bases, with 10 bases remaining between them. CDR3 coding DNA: TGTGCCTGGAGTTCGAGGTGGTCCGGGGAGCTGTTTTTT. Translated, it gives CAWSSRWSGELFF.

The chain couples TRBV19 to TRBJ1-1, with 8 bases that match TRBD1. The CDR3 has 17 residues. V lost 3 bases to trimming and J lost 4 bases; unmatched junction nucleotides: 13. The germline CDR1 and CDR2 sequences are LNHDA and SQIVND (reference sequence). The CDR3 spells CASSIRSRGQSVTEAFF. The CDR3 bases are TGTGCCAGTAGTATTCGCAGCAGGGGGCAGTCGGTCACTGAAGCTTTCTTT.

Here the CDR3 reads CASSSAAPLGGEKLFF. For the CDR3, the DNA is TGTGCCAGTAGTAGTGCAGCCCCACTAGGCGGTGAAAAACTGTTTTTT. This chain links TRBV19 with TRBJ1-4; the D is unclear. The germline V gene has CDR1 LNHDA and CDR2 SQIVND (reference sequence). The germline V and J ends were trimmed by 4 bases and 7 bases, with 19 bases remaining between them. This CDR3 is built from 16 residues.

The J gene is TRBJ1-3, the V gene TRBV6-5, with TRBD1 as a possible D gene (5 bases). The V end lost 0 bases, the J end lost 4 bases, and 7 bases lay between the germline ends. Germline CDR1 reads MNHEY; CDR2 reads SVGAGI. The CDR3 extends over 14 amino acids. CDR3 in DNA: TGTGCCAGCAGTTACTCGGGGGGGGGAAACACCATATATTTT. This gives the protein CASSYSGGGNTIYF.

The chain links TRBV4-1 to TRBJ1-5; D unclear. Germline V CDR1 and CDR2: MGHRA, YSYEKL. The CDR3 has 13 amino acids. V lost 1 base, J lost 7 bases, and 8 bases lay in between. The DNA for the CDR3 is TGCGCCAGCAGCCAAGGGAGGGAACAGCCCCAGCATTTT. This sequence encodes CASSQGREQPQHF.

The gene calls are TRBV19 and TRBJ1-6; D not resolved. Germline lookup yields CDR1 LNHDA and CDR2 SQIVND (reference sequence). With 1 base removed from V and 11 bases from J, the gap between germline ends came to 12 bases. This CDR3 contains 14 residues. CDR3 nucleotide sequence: TGTGCCAGTAGTATAGCTCGTAGCTCGCCACCCCTCCACTTT. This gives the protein CASSIARSSPPLHF.

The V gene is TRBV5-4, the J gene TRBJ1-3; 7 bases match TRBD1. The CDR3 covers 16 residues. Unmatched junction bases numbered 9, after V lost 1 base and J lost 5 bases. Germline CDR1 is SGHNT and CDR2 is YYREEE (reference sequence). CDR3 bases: TGTGCCAGCAGCTTGATGTCCGGGACAGAAAGAAACACCATATATTTT. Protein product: CASSLMSGTERNTIYF.

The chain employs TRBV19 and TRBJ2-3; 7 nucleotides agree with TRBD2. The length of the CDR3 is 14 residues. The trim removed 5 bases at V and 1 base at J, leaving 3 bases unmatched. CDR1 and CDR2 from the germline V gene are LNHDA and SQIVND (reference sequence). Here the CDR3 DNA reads TGTGCCAGTAGTTTCGCGGGGGGCACAGATACGCAGTATTTT. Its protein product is CASSFAGGTDTQYF.

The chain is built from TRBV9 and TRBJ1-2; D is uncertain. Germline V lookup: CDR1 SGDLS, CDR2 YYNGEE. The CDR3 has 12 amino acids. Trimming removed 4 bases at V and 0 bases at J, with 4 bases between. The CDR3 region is CASSPTNYGYTF. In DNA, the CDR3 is TGTGCCAGCAGCCCCACTAACTATGGCTACACCTTC.

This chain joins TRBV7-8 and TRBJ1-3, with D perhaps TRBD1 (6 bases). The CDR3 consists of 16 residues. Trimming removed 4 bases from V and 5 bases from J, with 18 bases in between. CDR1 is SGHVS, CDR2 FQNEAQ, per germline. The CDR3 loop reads CASSSREWTVRNTIYF. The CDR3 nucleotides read TGTGCCAGCAGCTCAAGAGAATGGACAGTCAGAAACACCATATATTTT.

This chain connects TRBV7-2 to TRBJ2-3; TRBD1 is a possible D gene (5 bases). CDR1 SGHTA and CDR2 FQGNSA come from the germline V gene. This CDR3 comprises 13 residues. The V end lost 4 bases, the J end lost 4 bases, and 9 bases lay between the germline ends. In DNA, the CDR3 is TGTGCCAGCAGCTCCCAGGGCGCAGATACGCAGTATTTT. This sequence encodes CASSSQGADTQYF.

DNA for the CDR3: TGTGCCAGCAGCCAAGTTGAGGGCTCCTACAATGAGCAGTTCTTC. Its protein is CASSQVEGSYNEQFF. The chain has TRBV14 and TRBJ2-1; D possibly corresponds to TRBD2 (5 bases). The CDR3 spans 15 residues. Looked up from germline, CDR1 is SGHDN and CDR2 is FVKESK. The V end was cut by 1 base, the J end by 0 bases, with 7 bases between.

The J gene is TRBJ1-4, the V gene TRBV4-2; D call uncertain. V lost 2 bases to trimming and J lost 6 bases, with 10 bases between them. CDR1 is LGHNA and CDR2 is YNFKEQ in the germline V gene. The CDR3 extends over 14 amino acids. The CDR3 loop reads CASSQRGGDEKLFF. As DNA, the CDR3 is TGTGCCAGCAGCCAACGCGGCGGGGATGAAAAACTGTTTTTT.

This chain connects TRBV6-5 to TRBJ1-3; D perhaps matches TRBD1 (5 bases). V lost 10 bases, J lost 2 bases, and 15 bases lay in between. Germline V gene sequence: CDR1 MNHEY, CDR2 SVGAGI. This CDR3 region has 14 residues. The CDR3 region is CATAPGGTGNTIYF. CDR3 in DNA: TGTGCCACAGCGCCTGGGGGGACTGGAAACACCATATATTTT.

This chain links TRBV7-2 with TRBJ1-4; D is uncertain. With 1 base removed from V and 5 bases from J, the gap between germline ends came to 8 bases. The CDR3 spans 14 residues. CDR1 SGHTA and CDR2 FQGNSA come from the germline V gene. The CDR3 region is CASSLVSGNEKLFF. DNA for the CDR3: TGTGCCAGCAGCTTAGTTTCCGGGAATGAAAAACTGTTTTTT.

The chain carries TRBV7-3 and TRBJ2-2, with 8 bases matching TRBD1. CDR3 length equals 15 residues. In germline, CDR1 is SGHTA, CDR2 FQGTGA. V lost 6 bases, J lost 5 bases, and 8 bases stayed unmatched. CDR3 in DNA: TGTGCCAGCAGTCCGGACAGGGTGGCGACCGGGGAGCTGTTTTTT. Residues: CASSPDRVATGELFF. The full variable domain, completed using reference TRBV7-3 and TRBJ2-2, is GAGVSQTPSNKVTEKGKYVELRCDPISGHTALYWYRQSLGQGPEFLIYFQGTGAADDSGLPNDRFFAVRPEGSVSTLKIQRTERGDSAVYLCASSPDRVATGELFFGEGSRLTVL.

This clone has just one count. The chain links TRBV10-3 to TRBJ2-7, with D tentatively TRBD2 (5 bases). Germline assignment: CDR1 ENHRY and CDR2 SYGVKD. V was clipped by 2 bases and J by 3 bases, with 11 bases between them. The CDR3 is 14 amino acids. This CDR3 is CAISEDGNVYEQYF. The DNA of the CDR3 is TGTGCCATCAGTGAGGACGGGAACGTCTACGAGCAGTACTTC.

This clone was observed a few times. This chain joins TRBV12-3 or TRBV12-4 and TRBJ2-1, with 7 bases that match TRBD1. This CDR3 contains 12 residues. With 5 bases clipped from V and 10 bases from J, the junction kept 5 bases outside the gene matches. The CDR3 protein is CASSREGGEQFF. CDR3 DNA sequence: TGTGCCAGCAGTCGAGAAGGGGGCGAGCAGTTCTTC.

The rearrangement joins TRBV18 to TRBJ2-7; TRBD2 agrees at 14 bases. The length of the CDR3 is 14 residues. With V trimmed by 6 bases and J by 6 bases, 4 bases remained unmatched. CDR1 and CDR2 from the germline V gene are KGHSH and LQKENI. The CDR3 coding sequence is TGTGCCAGCTCTCGGGGACTAGCGGGAGTCGAGCAGTACTTC. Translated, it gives CASSRGLAGVEQYF.

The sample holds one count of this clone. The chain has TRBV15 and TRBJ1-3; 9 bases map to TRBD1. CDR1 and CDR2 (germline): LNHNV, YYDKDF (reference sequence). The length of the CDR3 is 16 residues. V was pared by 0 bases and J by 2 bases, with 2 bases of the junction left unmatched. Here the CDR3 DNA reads TGTGCCACCAGCAGAGAACAGGGGGCTACTGGAAACACCATATATTTT. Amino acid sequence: CATSREQGATGNTIYF.

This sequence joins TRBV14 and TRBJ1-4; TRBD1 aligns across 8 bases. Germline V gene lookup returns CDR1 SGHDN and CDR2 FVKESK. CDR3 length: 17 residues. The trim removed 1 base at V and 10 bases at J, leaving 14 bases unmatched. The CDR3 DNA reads TGTGCCAGCAGCCAAGCCTTGCGGACAGGGAGCACAGGAAAACTGTTTTTT. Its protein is CASSQALRTGSTGKLFF.

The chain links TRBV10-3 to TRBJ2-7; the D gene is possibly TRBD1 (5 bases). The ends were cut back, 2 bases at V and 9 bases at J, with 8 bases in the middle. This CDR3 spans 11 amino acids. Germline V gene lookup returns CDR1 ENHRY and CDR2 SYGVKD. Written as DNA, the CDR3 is TGTGCCATCAGTGAGACAGGATGGCAGTACTTC. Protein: CAISETGWQYF.

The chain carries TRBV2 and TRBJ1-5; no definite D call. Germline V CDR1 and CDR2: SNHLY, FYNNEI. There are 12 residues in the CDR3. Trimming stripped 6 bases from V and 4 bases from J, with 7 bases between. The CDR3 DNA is TGTGCCAGCAGAACTCAAAATCAGCCCCAGCATTTT. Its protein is CASRTQNQPQHF.

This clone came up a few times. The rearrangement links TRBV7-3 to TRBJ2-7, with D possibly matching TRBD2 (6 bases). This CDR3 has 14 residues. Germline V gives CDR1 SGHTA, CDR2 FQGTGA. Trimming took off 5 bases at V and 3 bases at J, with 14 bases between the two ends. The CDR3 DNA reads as TGTGCCAGCAGCCCCGACGGGAGCAACTACGAGCAGTACTTC. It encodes CASSPDGSNYEQYF.

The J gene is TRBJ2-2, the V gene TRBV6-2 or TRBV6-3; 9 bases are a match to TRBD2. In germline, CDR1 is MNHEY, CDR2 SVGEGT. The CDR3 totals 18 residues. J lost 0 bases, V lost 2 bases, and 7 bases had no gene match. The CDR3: CASSYKRLAGTNTGELFF. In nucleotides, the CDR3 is TGTGCCAGCAGTTACAAGCGGCTAGCGGGAACGAACACCGGGGAGCTGTTTTTT.